This is a list of T cell receptor beta chains from one sample in a study of T cell repertoires in cytomegalovirus infection. TCRdb reanalysed the reads using MiXCR and keeps one entry per CDR3 protein. The repertoire holds under 800,000 distinct CDR3 sequences, with roughly a quarter as singletons. Sample: CD8+ T cells from PBMCs. Receptor source: a human donor in good health (CMV status not recorded). Some clones in this sample may be carry-over from other donors' samples. The CDR3 runs from the conserved cysteine through the conserved F or W.

TRBJ2-1,TRBV7-8,CASSTQNEQFF
TRBJ2-7,TRBV27,CASRGGDHGPWEQYF
TRBJ2-1,TRBV29-1,CSAQGLAGGLDEQFF
TRBJ2-1,TRBV12-5,CASGDLGEGPYNEQFF
TRBJ2-5,TRBV6-1,CASSVLLDGQETQYF
TRBJ2-1,TRBV14,CANSVDGLPNEQFF
TRBJ2-3,TRBV2,CATAGTRQYF
TRBJ1-2,TRBV20-1,CSARDNLLRDRGSRGYTF
TRBJ2-7,TRBV7-8,CASSVHLAGKYYEQYF
TRBJ2-5,TRBV6-2/TRBV6-3,CASSASGGAAETQYF
TRBJ2-2,TRBV11-2,CASSLRGASGELFF
TRBJ2-5,TRBV7-8,CASSLAAGQETQYF
TRBJ1-2,TRBV7-9,CASSSHEQGFGYTF
TRBJ2-1,TRBV7-9,CASSPRGTGMKRNEQFF
TRBJ2-3,TRBV6-5,CASSYSWGGSTDTQYF
TRBJ1-5,TRBV6-5,CASSYRAYSNQPQHF
TRBJ2-3,TRBV7-9,CASSVHSFHPSTDTQYF
TRBJ2-5,TRBV28,CASSLPPRDRQETQYF
TRBJ2-3,TRBV20-1,CSARDRLPGHTDTQYF
TRBJ1-1,TRBV7-8,CASSFRTPGPGTEAFF
TRBJ1-2,TRBV28,CASRSAGDYGYTF
TRBJ2-7,TRBV19,CASSSRKGAAYEQYF
TRBJ1-1,TRBV7-9,CASSLGGRRTEAFF
TRBJ2-3,TRBV4-3,CASSQDEGETGGRGSLDTQYF
TRBJ1-3,TRBV6-5,CASTRASGNTIYF
TRBJ1-2,TRBV13,CASRSDTFYGYTF
TRBJ1-4,TRBV14,CASSQRGLTGEKLFF
TRBJ2-5,TRBV12-5,CASGLWTSGGETQYF
TRBJ1-1,TRBV29-1,CSVEDSGTGAFF
TRBJ2-2,TRBV7-8,CASSGLRDRVTPNTGELFF
TRBJ1-1,TRBV29-1,CSVRSTEAFF
TRBJ2-3,TRBV2,CASSASLSGVSTDTQYF
TRBJ1-1,TRBV6-2/TRBV6-3,CASSYRGAFAGEGFF
TRBJ2-5,TRBV29-1,CSVRQGVVETQYF
TRBJ1-2,TRBV7-9,CASSFSGAPFYGYTF
TRBJ1-4,TRBV2,CASKRGTGTNEKLFF
TRBJ2-1,TRBV11-1,CASSIIPGTPEQFF
TRBJ1-5,TRBV19,CASRGQGGQPQHF
TRBJ2-2,TRBV20-1,CSASGGAGGPGELFF
TRBJ1-1,TRBV5-1,CASSLDSSEAFF
TRBJ2-3,TRBV11-2,CVSSLDWLAGTTDTQYF
TRBJ2-3,TRBV5-1,CASFSPTTDTQYF
TRBJ2-1,TRBV7-6,CASSPRGGGSSYNEQFF
TRBJ1-1,TRBV7-3,CASSLNGFVNTEAFF
TRBJ2-5,TRBV6-2/TRBV6-3,CASSYSSSTSGGVPYQETQYF
TRBJ2-6,TRBV14,CASSQVDPIHRLISGANVLTF
TRBJ1-2,TRBV6-5,CASSYSQFDGYTF
TRBJ1-4,TRBV6-5,CASSYSTVTNEKLFF
TRBJ1-1,TRBV29-1,CSYSKNTEAFF
TRBJ1-1,TRBV19,CASSIGGPRMNTEAFF
TRBJ2-7,TRBV7-9,CASSLGTAIASYEQYF
TRBJ1-5,TRBV6-1,CASSELKNQPQHF
TRBJ2-1,TRBV5-6,CASSSMTAPYNEQFF
TRBJ2-1,TRBV4-1,CASSHPTGGGLPEQFF
TRBJ1-2,TRBV25-1,CASSEYYSSARDYGYTF